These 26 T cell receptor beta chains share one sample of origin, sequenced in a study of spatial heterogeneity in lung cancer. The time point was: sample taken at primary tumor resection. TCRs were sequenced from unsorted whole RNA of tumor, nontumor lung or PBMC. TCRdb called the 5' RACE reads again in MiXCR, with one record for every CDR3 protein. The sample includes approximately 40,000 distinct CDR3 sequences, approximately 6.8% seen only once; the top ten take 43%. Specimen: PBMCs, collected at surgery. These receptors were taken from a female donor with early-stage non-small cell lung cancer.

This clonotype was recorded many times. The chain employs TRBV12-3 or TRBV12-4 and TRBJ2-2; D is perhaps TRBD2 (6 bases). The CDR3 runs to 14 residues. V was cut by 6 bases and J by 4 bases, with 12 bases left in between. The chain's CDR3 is CASREGLTTGELFF. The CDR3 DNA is TGTGCCAGCAGGGAGGGACTGACCACCGGGGAGCTGTTTTTT.

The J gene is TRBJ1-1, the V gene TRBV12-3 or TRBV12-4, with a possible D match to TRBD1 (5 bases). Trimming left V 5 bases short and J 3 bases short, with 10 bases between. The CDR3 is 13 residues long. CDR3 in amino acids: CASSLRVDTEAFF. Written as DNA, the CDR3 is TGTGCCAGCAGTCTCAGGGTGGACACTGAAGCTTTCTTT.

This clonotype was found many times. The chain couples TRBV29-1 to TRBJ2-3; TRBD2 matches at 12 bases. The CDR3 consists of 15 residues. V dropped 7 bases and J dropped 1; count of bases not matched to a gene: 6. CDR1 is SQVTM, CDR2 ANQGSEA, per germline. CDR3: CSAVTSGGGTDTQYF. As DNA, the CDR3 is TGCAGCGCTGTGACTAGCGGGGGAGGCACAGATACGCAGTATTTT.

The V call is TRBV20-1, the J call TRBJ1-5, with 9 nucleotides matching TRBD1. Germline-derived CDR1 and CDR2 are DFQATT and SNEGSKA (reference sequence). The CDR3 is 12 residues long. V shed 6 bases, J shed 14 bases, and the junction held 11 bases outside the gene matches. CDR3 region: CSASGQGQIEHF. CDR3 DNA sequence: TGCAGTGCCTCGGGACAGGGACAAATTGAGCATTTT.

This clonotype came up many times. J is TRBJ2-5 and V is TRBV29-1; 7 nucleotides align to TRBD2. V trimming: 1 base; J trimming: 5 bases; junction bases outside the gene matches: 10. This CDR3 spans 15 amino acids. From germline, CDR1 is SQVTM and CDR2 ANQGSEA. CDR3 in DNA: TGCAGCGTTGAAGGAGGTGCGGGGGATGTCGAGACCCAGTACTTC. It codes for CSVEGGAGDVETQYF.

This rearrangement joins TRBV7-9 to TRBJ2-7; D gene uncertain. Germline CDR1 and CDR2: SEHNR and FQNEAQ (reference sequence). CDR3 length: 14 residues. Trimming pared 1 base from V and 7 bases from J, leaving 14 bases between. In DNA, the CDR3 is TGTGCCAGCAGCTTAGTATCCGGTGATTATGAGCAGTACTTC. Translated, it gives CASSLVSGDYEQYF. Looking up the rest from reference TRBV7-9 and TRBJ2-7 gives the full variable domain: DTGVSQNPRHKITKRGQNVTFRCDPISEHNRLYWYRQTLGQGPEFLTYFQNEAQLEKSRLLSDRFSAERPKGSFSTLEIQRTEQGDSAMYLCASSLVSGDYEQYFGPGTRLTVT.

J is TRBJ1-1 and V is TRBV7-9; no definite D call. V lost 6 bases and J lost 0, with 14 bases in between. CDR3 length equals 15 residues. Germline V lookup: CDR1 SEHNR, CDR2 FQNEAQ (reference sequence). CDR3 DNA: TGTGCCAGCAGGACCCAGGCTTCCCTGAACACTGAAGCTTTCTTT. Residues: CASRTQASLNTEAFF.

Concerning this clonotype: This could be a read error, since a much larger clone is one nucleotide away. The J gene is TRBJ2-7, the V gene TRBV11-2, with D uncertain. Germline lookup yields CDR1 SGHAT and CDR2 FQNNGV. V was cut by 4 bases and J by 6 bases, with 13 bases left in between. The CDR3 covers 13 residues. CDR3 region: CASSYLQQPEQYF. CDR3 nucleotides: TGTGCCAGCAGCTACCTACAGCAGCCCGAGCAGTACTTC.

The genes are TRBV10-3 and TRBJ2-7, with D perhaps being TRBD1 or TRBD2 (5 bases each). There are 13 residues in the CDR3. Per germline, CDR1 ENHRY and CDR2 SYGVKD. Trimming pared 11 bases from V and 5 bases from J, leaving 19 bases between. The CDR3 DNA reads TGTGCCTCCCGACAAGGGACCGCCCACGAGCAGTACTTC. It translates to CASRQGTAHEQYF.

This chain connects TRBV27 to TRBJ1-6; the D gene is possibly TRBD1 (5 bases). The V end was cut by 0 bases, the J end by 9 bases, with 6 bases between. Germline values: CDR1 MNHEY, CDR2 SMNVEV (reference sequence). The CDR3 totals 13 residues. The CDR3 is CASSLSGRSPLHF. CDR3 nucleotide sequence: TGTGCCAGCAGTTTATCGGGGCGTTCACCCCTCCACTTT.

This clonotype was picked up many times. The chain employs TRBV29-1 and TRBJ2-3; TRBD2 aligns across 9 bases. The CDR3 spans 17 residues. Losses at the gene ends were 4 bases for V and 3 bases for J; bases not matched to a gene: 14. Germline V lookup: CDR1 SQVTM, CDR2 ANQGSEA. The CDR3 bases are TGCAGCGTTGGAGCGCGGGGGGGCGTTTTGGTAACAGATACGCAGTATTTT. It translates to CSVGARGGVLVTDTQYF.

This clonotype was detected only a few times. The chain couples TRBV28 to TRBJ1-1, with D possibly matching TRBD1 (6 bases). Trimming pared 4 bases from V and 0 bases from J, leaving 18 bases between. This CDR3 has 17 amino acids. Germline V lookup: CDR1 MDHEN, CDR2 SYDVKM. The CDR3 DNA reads TGTGCCAGCAGTTGGAGTAGTGTCACAGGGATGAACACTGAAGCTTTCTTT. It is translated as CASSWSSVTGMNTEAFF.

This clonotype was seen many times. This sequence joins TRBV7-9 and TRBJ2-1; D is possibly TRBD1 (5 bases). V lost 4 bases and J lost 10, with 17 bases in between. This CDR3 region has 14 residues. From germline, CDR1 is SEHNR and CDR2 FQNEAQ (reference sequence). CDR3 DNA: TGTGCCAGCAGCTCAATAGACGACAGTTACGAGCAGTTCTTC. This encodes CASSSIDDSYEQFF.

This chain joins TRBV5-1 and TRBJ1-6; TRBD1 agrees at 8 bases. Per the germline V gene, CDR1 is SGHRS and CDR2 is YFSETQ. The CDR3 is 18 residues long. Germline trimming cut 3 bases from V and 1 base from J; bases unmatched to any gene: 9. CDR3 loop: CASSSGQGPRSYNSPLHF. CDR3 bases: TGCGCCAGCAGCTCCGGACAGGGCCCGAGATCCTATAATTCACCCCTCCACTTT.

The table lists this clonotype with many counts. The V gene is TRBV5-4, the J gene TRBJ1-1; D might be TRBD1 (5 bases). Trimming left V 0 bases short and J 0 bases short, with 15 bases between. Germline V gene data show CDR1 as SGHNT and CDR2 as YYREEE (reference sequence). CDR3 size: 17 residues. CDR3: CASSLEPSTAMNTEAFF. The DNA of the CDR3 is TGTGCCAGCAGCTTGGAGCCTTCGACAGCGATGAACACTGAAGCTTTCTTT.

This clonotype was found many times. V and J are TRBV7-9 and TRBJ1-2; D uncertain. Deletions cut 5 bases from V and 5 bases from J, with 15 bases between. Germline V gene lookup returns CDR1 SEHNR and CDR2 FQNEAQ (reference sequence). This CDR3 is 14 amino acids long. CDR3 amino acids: CASSPVPVKYGYTF. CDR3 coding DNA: TGTGCCAGCAGCCCGGTTCCGGTTAAGTATGGCTACACCTTC.

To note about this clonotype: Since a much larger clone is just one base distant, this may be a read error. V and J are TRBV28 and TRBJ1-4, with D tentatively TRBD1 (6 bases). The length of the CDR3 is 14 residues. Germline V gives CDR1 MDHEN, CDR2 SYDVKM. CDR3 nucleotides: TGTGCCAGCAGTTTCGCGGGGGCGGGCGAAAAACTGTCTTTT. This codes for CASSFAGAGEKLSF.

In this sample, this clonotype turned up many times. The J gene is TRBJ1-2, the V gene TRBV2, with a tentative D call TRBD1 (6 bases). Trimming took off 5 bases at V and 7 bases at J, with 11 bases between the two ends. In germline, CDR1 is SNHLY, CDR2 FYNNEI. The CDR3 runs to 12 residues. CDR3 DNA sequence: TGTGCCAGCAGTAGTCAGGGGAGTGGCTACACCTTC. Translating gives CASSSQGSGYTF.

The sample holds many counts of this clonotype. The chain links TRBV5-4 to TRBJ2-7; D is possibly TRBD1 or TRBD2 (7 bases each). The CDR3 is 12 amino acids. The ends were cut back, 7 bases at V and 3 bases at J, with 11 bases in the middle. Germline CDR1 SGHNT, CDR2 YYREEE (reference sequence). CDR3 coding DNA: TGTGCCAGCCAGGGGGGGCTCTACGAGCAGTACTTC. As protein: CASQGGLYEQYF.

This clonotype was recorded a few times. This chain's CDR3 is CASSYTGNTGELFF. Written as DNA, the CDR3 is TGTGCCAGCAGCTATACAGGGAACACCGGGGAGCTGTTTTTT. This rearrangement joins TRBV5-6 to TRBJ2-2; D possibly corresponds to TRBD1 (5 bases). Germline values: CDR1 SGHDT, CDR2 YYEEEE. V lost 3 bases, J lost 1 base, and 7 bases lay in between. The CDR3 is 14 amino acids.

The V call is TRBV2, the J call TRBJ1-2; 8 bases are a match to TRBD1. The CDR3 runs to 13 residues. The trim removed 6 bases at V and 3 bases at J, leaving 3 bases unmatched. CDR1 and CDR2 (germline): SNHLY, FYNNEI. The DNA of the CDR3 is TGTGCCAGCAGAATGGACAGGGACTATGGCTACACCTTC. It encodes CASRMDRDYGYTF.

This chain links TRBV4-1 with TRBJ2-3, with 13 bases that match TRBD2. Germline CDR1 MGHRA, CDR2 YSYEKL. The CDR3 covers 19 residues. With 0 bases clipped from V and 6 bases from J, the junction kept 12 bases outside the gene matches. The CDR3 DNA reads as TGCGCCAGCAGCCAAGACAAGGCATCGACTAGCGGGGGGAGGGATACGCAGTATTTT. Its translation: CASSQDKASTSGGRDTQYF.

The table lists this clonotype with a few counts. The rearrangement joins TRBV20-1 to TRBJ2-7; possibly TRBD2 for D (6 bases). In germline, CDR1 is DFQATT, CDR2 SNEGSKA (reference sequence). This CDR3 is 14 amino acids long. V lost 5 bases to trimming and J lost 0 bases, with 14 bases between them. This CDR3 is CSAPGVPTSYEQYF. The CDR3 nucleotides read TGCAGTGCTCCGGGAGTTCCCACCTCCTACGAGCAGTACTTC.

The CDR3 DNA reads as TGTGCCAGCAGCGGCGGGACAGACTATGGCTACACCTTC. It codes for CASSGGTDYGYTF. The genes are TRBV3-2 and TRBJ1-2; TRBD1, the table's D call, was not compared with the DNA. TRBV3-2 represents a pseudogene. CDR3 length: 13 residues.

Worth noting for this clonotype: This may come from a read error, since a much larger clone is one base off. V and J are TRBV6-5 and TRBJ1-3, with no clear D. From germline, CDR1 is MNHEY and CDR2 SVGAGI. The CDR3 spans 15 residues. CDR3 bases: TGTGTCAGCAGTTACCAGAGCGGCTCTGGAAACACCATATATTTT. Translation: CVSSYQSGSGNTIYF.

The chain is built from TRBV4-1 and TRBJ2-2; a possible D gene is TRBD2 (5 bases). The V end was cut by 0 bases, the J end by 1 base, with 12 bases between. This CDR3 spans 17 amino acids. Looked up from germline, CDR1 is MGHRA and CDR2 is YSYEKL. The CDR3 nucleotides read TGCGCCAGCAGCCAAGATCGGCGGGCAGGGAACACCGGGGAGCTGTTTTTT. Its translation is CASSQDRRAGNTGELFF.